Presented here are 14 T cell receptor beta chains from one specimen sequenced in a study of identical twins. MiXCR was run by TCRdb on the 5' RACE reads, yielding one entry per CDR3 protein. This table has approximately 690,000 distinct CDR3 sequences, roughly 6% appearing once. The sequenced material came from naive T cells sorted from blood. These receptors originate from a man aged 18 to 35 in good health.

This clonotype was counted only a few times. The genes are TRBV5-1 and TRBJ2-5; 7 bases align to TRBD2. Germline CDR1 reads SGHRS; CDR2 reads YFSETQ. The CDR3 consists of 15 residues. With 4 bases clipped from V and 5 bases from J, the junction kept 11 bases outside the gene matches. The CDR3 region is CASSPGLRREETQYF. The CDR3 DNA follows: TGCGCCAGCAGCCCGGGACTAAGGCGCGAGGAGACCCAGTACTTC.

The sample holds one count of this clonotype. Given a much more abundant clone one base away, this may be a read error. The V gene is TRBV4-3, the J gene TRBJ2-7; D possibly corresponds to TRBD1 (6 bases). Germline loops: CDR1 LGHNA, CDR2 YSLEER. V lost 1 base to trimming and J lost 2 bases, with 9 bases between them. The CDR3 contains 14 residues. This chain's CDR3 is CASSQARTAYEQYF. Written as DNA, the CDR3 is TGCGCCAGCAGCCAAGCAAGGACAGCCTACGAGCAGTACTTC.

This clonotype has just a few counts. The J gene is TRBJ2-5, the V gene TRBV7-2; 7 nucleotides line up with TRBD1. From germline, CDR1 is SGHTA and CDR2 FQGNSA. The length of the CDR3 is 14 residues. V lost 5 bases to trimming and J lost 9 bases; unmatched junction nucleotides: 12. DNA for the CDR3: TGTGCCAGCAGCCCAGGGACAGTCCCCACGGCCCAGTACTTC. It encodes CASSPGTVPTAQYF.

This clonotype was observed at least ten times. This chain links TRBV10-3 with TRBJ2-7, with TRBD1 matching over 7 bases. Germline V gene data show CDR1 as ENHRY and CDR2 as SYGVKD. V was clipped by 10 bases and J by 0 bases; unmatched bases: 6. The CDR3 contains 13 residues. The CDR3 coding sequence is TGTGCCACGAGGGGACAGAACTCCTACGAGCAGTACTTC. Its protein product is CATRGQNSYEQYF.

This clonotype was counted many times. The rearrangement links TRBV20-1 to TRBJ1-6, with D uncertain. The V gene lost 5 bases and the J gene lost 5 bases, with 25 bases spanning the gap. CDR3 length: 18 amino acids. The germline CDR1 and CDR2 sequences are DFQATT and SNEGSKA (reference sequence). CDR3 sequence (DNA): TGCAGTGCTTGCCTGAGGGTGAGGAAGCAATTGGATAATTCACCCCTCCACTTT. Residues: CSACLRVRKQLDNSPLHF.

CDR3 in amino acids: CAWSGEGGYEQYF. Here the CDR3 DNA reads TGTGCCTGGAGTGGAGAGGGTGGATACGAGCAGTACTTC. The rearrangement joins TRBV30 to TRBJ2-7; weak D call: TRBD2 (5 bases). Germline assignment: CDR1 GTSNPN and CDR2 SVGIG (reference sequence). The CDR3 has 13 amino acids. The V end was cut by 1 base, the J end by 4 bases, with 11 bases between. The variable domain in full, completed from reference TRBV30 and TRBJ2-7, reads SQTIHQWPATLVQPVGSPLSLECTVEGTSNPNLYWYRQAAGRGLQLLFYSVGIGQISSEVPQNLSASRPQDRQFILSSKKLLLSDSGFYLCAWSGEGGYEQYFGPGTRLTVT.

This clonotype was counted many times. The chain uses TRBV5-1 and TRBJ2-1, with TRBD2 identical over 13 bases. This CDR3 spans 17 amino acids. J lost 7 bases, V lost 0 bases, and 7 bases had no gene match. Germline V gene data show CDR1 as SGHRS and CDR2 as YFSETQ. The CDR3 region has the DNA TGCGCCAGCAGCTTGGCTACCGGGACTAGCGGGATAAATGAGCAGTTCTTC. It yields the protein CASSLATGTSGINEQFF. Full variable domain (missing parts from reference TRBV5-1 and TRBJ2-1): KAGVTQTPRYLIKTRGQQVTLSCSPISGHRSVSWYQQTPGQGLQFLFEYFSETQRNKGNFPGRFSGRQFSNSRSEMNVSTLELGDSALYLCASSLATGTSGINEQFFGPGTRLTVL.

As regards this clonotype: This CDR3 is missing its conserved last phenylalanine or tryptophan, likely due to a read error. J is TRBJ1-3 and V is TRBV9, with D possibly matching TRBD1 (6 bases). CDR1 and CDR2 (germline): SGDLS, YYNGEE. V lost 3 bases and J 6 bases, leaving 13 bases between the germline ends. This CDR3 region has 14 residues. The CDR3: CASSGPGQENTIYS. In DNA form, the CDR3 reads TGTGCCAGCAGCGGCCCGGGACAAGAAAACACCATATATTCT.

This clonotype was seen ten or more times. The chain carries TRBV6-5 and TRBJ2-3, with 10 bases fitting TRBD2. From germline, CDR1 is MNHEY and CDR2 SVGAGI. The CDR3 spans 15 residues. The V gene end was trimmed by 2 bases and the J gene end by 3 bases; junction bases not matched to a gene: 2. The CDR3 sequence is CASSYTSGKTDTQYF. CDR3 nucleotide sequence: TGTGCCAGCAGTTACACTAGCGGGAAAACAGATACGCAGTATTTT.

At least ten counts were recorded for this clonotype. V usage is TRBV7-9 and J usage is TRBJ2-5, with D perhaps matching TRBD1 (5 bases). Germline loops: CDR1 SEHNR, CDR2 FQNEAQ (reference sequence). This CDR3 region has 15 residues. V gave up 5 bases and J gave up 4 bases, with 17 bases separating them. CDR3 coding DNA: TGTGCCAGCAGCCATGACCCAGACAGAAGAGAGACCCAGTACTTC. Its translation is CASSHDPDRRETQYF. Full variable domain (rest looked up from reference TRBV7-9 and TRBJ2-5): DTGVSQNPRHKITKRGQNVTFRCDPISEHNRLYWYRQTLGQGPEFLTYFQNEAQLEKSRLLSDRFSAERPKGSFSTLEIQRTEQGDSAMYLCASSHDPDRRETQYFGPGTRLLVL.

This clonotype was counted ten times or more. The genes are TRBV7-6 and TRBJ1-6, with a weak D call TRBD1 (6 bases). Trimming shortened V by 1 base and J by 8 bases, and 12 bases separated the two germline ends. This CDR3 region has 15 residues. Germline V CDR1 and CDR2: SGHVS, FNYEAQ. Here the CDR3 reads CASSLDRANDSPLHF. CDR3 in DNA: TGTGCCAGCAGCTTAGACAGGGCCAACGATTCACCCCTCCACTTT.

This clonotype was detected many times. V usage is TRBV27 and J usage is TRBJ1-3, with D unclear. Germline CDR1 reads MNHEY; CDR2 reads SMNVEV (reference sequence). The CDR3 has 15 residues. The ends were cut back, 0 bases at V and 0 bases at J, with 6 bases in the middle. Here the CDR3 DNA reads TGTGCCAGCAGTTTATCGGCCGGCTCTGGAAACACCATATATTTT. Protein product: CASSLSAGSGNTIYF.

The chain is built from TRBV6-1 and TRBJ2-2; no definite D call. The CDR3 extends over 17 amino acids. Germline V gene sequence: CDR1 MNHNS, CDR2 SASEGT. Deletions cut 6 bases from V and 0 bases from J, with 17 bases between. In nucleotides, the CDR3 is TGTGCCAGCAGCCGACCCTCCGCGGAGACGAACACCGGGGAGCTGTTTTTT. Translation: CASSRPSAETNTGELFF.

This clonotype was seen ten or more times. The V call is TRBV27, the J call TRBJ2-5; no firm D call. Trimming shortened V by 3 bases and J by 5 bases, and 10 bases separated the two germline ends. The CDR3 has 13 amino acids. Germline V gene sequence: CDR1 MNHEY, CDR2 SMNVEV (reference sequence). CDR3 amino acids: CASSFASRETQYF. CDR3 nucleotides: TGTGCCAGCAGTTTTGCCTCCCGTGAGACCCAGTACTTC.